This T cell receptor (beta chain) was identified in a study of blood T cell repertoires in COVID-19. About the research overall: Spain, Italy and the United States supplied samples that represented acute and convalescent COVID-19. The analysed material was cDNA or gDNA that came from T cells, B-cell-depleted T cells, or PBMCs.

The CDR3 runs to 14 residues. Deletions cut 0 bases from V and 3 bases from J, with 9 bases between. Germline CDR1 and CDR2: SGHRS and YFSETQ. Original processing methods: Nucleated cell counts were estimated from reference gene primer amplification. Using immunoSEQ multiplex PCR, the repertoire was profiled, and TCRdb retains in-frame clones only, with some absent. The DNA was the basis for D and trimming; V, J and clone size are from that table. This table has more than 300,000 clones, more than 75% appearing once. V usage is TRBV5-1 and J usage is TRBJ1-2, with no clear D. Sequenced sample: peripheral blood. This TCR was recovered from a woman younger than 30 who had recovered from COVID-19. CDR3: CASSLVSVYYGYTF. CDR3 coding DNA: TGCGCCAGCAGCTTGGTGTCAGTTTACTATGGCTACACCTTC.